Below, 10 T cell receptor beta chains from the same sample are listed, as sequenced in a study of cytomegalovirus exposure and HLA in healthy donors. PCR amplification relied on 60 Vbeta primers (plus 13 Jbeta primers). Some clones are missing from TCRdb's copy, which holds only in-frame ones; the method was immunoSEQ multiplex PCR. The sample lists 30,000 to 40,000 clones, more than 70% occurring once. The sequencing sample was made of PBMCs. These receptors originate from a woman aged 30 to 39 in good health and CMV-seropositive.

This clone showed up just a few times. The chain carries TRBV5-8 and TRBJ2-5, with D unresolved. CDR3 size: 12 residues. The V end was cut by 3 bases, the J end by 3 bases, with 6 bases between. Germline V gene data show CDR1 as SGHTS and CDR2 as YDEGEE. The CDR3 coding sequence is TGTGCCAGCAGCTGGGCAGAAGAGACCCAGTACTTC. It specifies CASSWAEETQYF.

The chain has TRBV6-1 and TRBJ2-2; tentative D call: TRBD2 (5 bases). Germline V CDR1 and CDR2: MNHNS, SASEGT. Trimming pared 0 bases from V and 9 bases from J, leaving 14 bases between. The CDR3 contains 15 residues. CDR3 protein: CASSEAPDSTRELFF. The CDR3 DNA reads as TGTGCCAGCAGTGAAGCACCGGACTCAACCCGGGAGCTGTTTTTT.

The rearrangement uses TRBV19 and TRBJ2-2, with TRBD1 as a possible D gene (5 bases). Between the trimmed V and J ends, which lost 6 bases and 2 bases, there was a span of 13 bases. Germline V lookup: CDR1 LNHDA, CDR2 SQIVND (reference sequence). This CDR3 comprises 15 residues. CDR3 loop: CASSRVQGNTGELFF. CDR3 DNA sequence: TGTGCCAGTAGCAGAGTCCAGGGAAACACCGGGGAGCTGTTTTTT.

For this clone: With a far larger clone one base away, a read error is the likely cause. This rearrangement joins TRBV6-1 to TRBJ1-1, with 9 positions matching TRBD1. The CDR3 is 15 amino acids. Unmatched junction bases numbered 5, after V lost 2 bases and J lost 4 bases. Germline CDR1 MNHNS, CDR2 SASEGT. CDR3 DNA sequence: TGTGCCAGCAGTGAACCCACAGGGGGCATCACTGAAGCTTTCTTT. It translates to CASSEPTGGITEAFF.

The count of this clone is one. Relative to the germline gene, one junction end is altered; a read error may explain this. The chain recombines TRBV7-9 with TRBJ2-3; D call uncertain. There are 12 residues in the CDR3. Germline CDR1 SEHNR, CDR2 FQNEAQ (reference sequence). CDR3 amino acids: CSSSPSADTQYF. The CDR3 DNA reads TGTTCCAGCAGTCCAAGCGCAGATACGCAGTATTTT.

In the case of this clone: The junction differs from germline at one of its ends, possibly a read error. This chain joins TRBV7-9 and TRBJ2-3, with D uncertain. Germline CDR1 reads SEHNR; CDR2 reads FQNEAQ (reference sequence). The CDR3 is 15 residues long. The CDR3 bases are TGTTCCAGCAGCTTAGGGCAGATAAGCACAGATACGCAGTATTTT. Its translation: CSSSLGQISTDTQYF.

The V call is TRBV7-2, the J call TRBJ2-1, with D tentatively TRBD2 (6 bases). CDR1 and CDR2 (germline): SGHTA, FQGNSA. With 11 bases removed from V and 1 base from J, the gap between germline ends came to 21 bases. This CDR3 is 16 amino acids long. The CDR3 is CARTLGGQVSYNEQFF. The CDR3 DNA is TGTGCCCGCACCTTAGGAGGGCAGGTGTCCTACAATGAGCAGTTCTTC.

For this clone: The germline gene is not matched at one end of the junction; a read error may be the cause. The sample contains more than one DNA sequence encoding this CDR3. The rearrangement joins TRBV13 to TRBJ1-6; possibly TRBD1 for D (6 bases). Looked up from germline, CDR1 is PRHDT and CDR2 is FYEKMQ (reference sequence). The CDR3 totals 16 residues. CDR3 amino acids: CASSWGGLGRDSPLHF. The CDR3 DNA reads as TGTGCCAGTAGCTGGGGGGGGCTGGGCAGGGATTCACCCCTCCACTTT.

The V and J genes are TRBV6-5 and TRBJ2-1, with no clear D. The CDR3 runs 15 residues. Germline CDR1 reads MNHEY; CDR2 reads SVGAGI. The V end lost 2 bases, the J end lost 1 base, and 9 bases lay between the germline ends. CDR3 DNA sequence: TGTGCCAGCAGTTACGGCAGCGTATCCTACAATGAGCAGTTCTTC. It encodes CASSYGSVSYNEQFF.

This clone came up a few times. This chain joins TRBV2 and TRBJ2-5; 13 bases line up with TRBD2. Trimming removed 7 bases from V and 7 bases from J; junction bases left unmatched: 9. CDR3 size: 15 residues. Germline CDR1 is SNHLY and CDR2 is FYNNEI. The CDR3 nucleotides read TGTGCCAGCACTACTAGCGGGGGGGTTTCTGTGACCCAGTACTTC. The encoded protein is CASTTSGGVSVTQYF.